What follows are 4 T cell receptor beta chains derived from one specimen sequenced in a study of blood T cell repertoires in COVID-19. Libraries were prepared by immunoSEQ multiplex PCR; TCRdb keeps only in-frame clonotypes and omits some of them. Here the sample spans 200,000 to 250,000 clones, over 65% being singletons. Material for sequencing was PBMCs or T cells enriched from blood (not recorded which). The receptor set was obtained from a woman in her fifties or sixties who had recovered from COVID-19.

V gene TRBV7-9 combines with J gene TRBJ1-1; 12 nucleotides align to TRBD1. CDR3 length: 17 residues. Germline CDR1 reads SEHNR; CDR2 reads FQNEAQ (reference sequence). Trimming cost V 5 bases and J 5 bases; bases outside gene matches: 12. This CDR3 reads CASSTGTGGALETEAFF. As DNA, the CDR3 is TGTGCCAGCAGCACCGGGACAGGGGGCGCTCTGGAGACTGAAGCTTTCTTT. Using reference TRBV7-9 and TRBJ1-1 for the parts outside the CDR3, the full variable domain is DTGVSQNPRHKITKRGQNVTFRCDPISEHNRLYWYRQTLGQGPEFLTYFQNEAQLEKSRLLSDRFSAERPKGSFSTLEIQRTEQGDSAMYLCASSTGTGGALETEAFFGQGTRLTVV.

The chain has TRBV6-5 and TRBJ1-4; tentative D call: TRBD1 (5 bases). The CDR3 length is 14 residues. The germline CDR1 and CDR2 sequences are MNHEY and SVGAGI. Trimming removed 2 bases from V and 8 bases from J, with 12 bases in between. The DNA for the CDR3 is TGTGCCAGCAGTTACGGTACAGACAGAGAAAAACTGTTTTTT. It encodes CASSYGTDREKLFF.

V usage is TRBV19 and J usage is TRBJ1-3, with D possibly being TRBD1 (5 bases). Germline loops: CDR1 LNHDA, CDR2 SQIVND (reference sequence). The CDR3 contains 13 residues. Trimming took off 9 bases at V and 5 bases at J, with 14 bases between the two ends. The CDR3 spells CASSPPGRNTIYF. CDR3 DNA sequence: TGTGCCAGCAGTCCCCCAGGGAGAAACACCATATATTTT.

The V call is TRBV23-1, the J call TRBJ1-6; 7 bases are shared with TRBD1. TRBV23-1 is marked as an open reading frame, function uncertain. Losses at the gene ends were 0 bases for V and 10 bases for J; bases not matched to a gene: 9. The CDR3 sequence is 16 residues long. The CDR3 protein is CASSQSEQGDCSPLHF. CDR3 nucleotide sequence: TGCGCCAGCAGTCAATCGGAGCAGGGGGATTGCTCACCCCTCCACTTT.